This T cell receptor (beta chain) emerged from a study of control samples from healthy donors and cancer patients. TCRdb keeps only in-frame clones here, not all; method: immunoSEQ multiplex PCR. The sample yields about 130,000 clones, under 95% seen once. The TCR sequence derives from a man over 45 with head and neck cancer. Sequencing input: PBMCs.

This CDR3 reads CASLRRDGVTYGYTF. CDR3 sequence (DNA): TGTGCCAGTCTTCGTCGGGATGGAGTGACATATGGCTACACCTTC. The chain links TRBV6-5 to TRBJ1-2; no reliable D call. The CDR3 extends over 15 amino acids. Trimming shortened V by 9 bases and J by 5 bases, and 22 bases separated the two germline ends. Looked up from germline, CDR1 is MNHEY and CDR2 is SVGAGI.